This T cell receptor (beta chain) came from a study of T cell changes during pregnancy in multiple sclerosis (dated by TCRdb to between 2019 and 2020). Regarding the research as a whole: In women with multiple sclerosis, the researchers looked at how the T cell repertoire shifted as pregnancy progressed.

About this clone itself: The specificity of this receptor is unknown. The input lacks base qualities; no much larger clone sits a single base away.

Library preparation employed the immunoSEQ multiplex PCR assay. This is the immuneACCESS table as TCRdb keeps it, with only in-frame sequences that have V and J called. A part of the clones is gone; compared with another copy, unresolved V genes explain less than half, and the rest is unexplained. The sample includes some 59,000 clones, with 89% observed a single time. The leading ten clones occupy under 3% of the sample. The sample in question was peripheral blood, obtained in the first trimester of pregnancy. The TCR comes from a female donor with multiple sclerosis, enrolled in a pregnancy study.

The DNA sequence is TGTGCCTGGAGTGTAGACCAGGGCCCGAACACCGGGGAGCTGTTTTTT. It encodes CAWSVDQGPNTGELFF. The receptor chain draws on TRBV30 and TRBJ2-2; the D gene is possibly TRBD1, with 5 bases matching. V is clipped by 0 bases and J by 0 bases, and the sequence between their germline boundaries is 11 bases long. The germline V gene (reference sequence) gives CDR1 as GTSNPN and CDR2 as SVGIG. There are 16 amino acids in the CDR3, from cysteine to phenylalanine inclusive. The only DNA kept is the CDR3, 48 bases in frame from the first base. Beyond the CDR3, the reference TRBV30 and TRBJ2-2 genes provide the residues; the full variable domain reads: SQTIHQWPATLVQPVGSPLSLECTVEGTSNPNLYWYRQAAGRGLQLLFYSVGIGQISSEVPQNLSASRPQDRQFILSSKKLLLSDSGFYLCAWSVDQGPNTGELFFGEGSRLTVL.